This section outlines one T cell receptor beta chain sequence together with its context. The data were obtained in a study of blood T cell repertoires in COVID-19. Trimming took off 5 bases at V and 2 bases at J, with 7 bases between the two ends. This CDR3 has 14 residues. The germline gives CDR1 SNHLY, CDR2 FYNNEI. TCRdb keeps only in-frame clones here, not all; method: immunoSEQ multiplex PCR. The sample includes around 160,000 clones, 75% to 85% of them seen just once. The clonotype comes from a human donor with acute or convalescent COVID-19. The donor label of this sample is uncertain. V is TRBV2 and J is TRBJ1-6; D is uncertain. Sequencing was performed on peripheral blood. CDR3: CASSIIAYNSPLHF. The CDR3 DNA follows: TGTGCCAGCAGTATTATTGCCTATAATTCACCCCTCCACTTT.